This T cell receptor beta chain is from a study of blood T cells in healthy people across ages. Worth noting for this clonotype: Its target is unknown.

Regarding the study as a whole: Strong correlation existed between TCR beta diversity and naive T cell percentage.

The CDR3 sequence is 13 residues long. V was clipped by 11 bases and J by 5 bases, with 18 bases between them. Germline V CDR1 and CDR2: SGHTA, FQGTGA. Sample-barcoded 5' priming and a J-beta primer mix drove a second PCR of 7 to 11 cycles. TCRdb itself ran the 5' RACE reads through MiXCR, one entry per CDR3 protein. Of 850,000 to 1,100,000 distinct CDR3 sequences listed, less than 45% were seen once; the top ten hold less than 15%. This receptor was taken from a man aged 18 to 29 in good health. Sequenced input: blood. The V call is TRBV7-3, the J call TRBJ1-1, with D perhaps TRBD1 (6 bases). The CDR3 DNA is TGTGCCTCCAAGGGGGGACTGGGAACTGAAGCTTTCTTT. Residues: CASKGGLGTEAFF.